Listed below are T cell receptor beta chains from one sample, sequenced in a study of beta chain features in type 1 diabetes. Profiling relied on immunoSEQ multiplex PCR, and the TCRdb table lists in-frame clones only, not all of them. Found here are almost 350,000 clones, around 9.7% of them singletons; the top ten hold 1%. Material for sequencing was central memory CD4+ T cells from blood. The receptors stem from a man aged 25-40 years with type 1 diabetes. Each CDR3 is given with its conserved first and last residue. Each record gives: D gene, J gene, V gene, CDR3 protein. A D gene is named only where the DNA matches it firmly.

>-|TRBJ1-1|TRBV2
CASRTGQRNTEAFF
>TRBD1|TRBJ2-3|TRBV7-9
CASSRTGGTDTQYF
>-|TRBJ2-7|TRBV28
CATEEWYEQYF
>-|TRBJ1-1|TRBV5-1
CASSANTGNTEAFF
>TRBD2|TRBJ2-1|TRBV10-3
CAIKPSGGSYNEQFF
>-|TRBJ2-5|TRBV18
CASSPPTGQETQYF
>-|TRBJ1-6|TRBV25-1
CASRIGSYNSPLHF
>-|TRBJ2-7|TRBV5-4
CASSFDPYFSYEQYF
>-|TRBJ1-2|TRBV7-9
CASSPSTRDYGYTF
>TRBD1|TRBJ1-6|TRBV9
CASSVEWTGNSPLHF
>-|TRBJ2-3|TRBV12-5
CASGLTRSTDTQYF
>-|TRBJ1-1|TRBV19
CASRRSTEAFF
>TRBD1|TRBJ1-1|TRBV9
CASSPGREGATEAFF
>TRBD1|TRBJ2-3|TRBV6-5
CASKGQGLDTQYF
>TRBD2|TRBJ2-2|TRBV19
CASSPREGRELFF
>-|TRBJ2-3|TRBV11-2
CASSLRSGDADTQYF
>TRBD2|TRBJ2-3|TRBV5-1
CASSVPPDSGLARDTQYF
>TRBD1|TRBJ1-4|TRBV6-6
CASTPNRGPDEKLFF
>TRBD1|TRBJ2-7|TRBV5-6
CASSLGQGDEQYF
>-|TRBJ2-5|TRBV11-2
CASSLAPQQTQETQYF
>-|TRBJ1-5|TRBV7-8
CASSYARGNQPQHF
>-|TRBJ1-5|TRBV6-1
CASIDKETRDLPQHF
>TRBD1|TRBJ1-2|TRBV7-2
CASSSGGGYTF
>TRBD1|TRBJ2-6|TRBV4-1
CASSQEDRANSGANVLTF
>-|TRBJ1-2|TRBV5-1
CASSMEPTDYGYTF
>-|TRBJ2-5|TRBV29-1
CSVVHNQETQYF
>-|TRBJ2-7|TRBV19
CASSNRGQTTYEQYF
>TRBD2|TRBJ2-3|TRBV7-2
CASSLGLAQDTQYF
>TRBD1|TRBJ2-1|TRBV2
CASISGQFSYNEQFF
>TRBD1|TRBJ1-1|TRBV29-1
CSSRVQGDTEAFF
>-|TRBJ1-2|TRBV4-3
CASSPSPVGNYGYTF
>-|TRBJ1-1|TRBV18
CASSPFRDGVKTEAFF
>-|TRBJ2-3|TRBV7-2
CASSFEGRNTQYF
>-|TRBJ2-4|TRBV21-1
CASSKGVQGAKNIQYF
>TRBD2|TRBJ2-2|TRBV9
CASSVGTSGSTGELFF
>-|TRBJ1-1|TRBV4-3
CASSQTGHLNTEAFF
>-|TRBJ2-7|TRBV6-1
CASLEPGLDEQYF
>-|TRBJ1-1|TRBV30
CAWSQENTEAFF
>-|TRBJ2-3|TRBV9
CASSVSGAADTQYF
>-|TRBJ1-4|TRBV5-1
CASSLATNEKLFF
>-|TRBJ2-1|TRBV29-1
CSVAEGLDNEQFF
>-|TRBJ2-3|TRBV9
CASSGNAWGDTQYF
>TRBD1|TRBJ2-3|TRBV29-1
CSVDDRDRGQTDTQYF
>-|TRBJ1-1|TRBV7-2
CASSPLTGKPEAFF
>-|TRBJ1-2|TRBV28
CASRSGQGYNYGYTF
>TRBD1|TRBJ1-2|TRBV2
CASSYRQGPGYGYTF
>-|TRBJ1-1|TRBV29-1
CSVEGLKNTEAFF
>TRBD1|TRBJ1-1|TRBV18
CASSPPGTGVREAFF